The clone carrying this T cell receptor beta chain was picked up many times. Antigen: not known. Researchers used genomic DNA as the template to profile TCR beta VDJ and CDR3. TCRdb re-called the reads with MiXCR, one entry per CDR3 protein. This table has under 350,000 distinct CDR3 sequences, roughly 59% appearing once. This entry comes from a study of CD8+CD57+ T cells in acquired aplastic anemia. The overall study: Isolated CD4+ and CD8+ cells, once sorted, yielded DNA averaging roughly 3.4 ug.

Overall study results and limits: Approximately 30 was the count of CD8+ CDR3 sequences that patients shared with controls. Patient and control CD8+ Simpson's diversity was not significantly different.

Germline lookup yields CDR1 SGDLS and CDR2 YYNGEE. The CDR3 is 15 residues long. The junction had 6 bases not matched to a gene; V was cut back by 2 bases and J by 5 bases. By flow cytometry, patients selected for sequencing had shown an expansion of CD8+CD57+ cells. By the time of blood sampling, patients had still received no therapy. The receptor was derived from a human donor with aplastic anemia. Sequencing was performed on sorted CD4+, CD8+, or CD8+CD57+ T cells (not recorded which) from PBMCs. This chain connects TRBV9 to TRBJ2-5; 10 bases align to TRBD2. CDR3 sequence: CASSVSGRAGETQYF. The CDR3 nucleotides are TGTGCCAGCAGCGTGAGCGGGAGGGCCGGTGAGACCCAGTACTTC.